Detailed here is one TCR beta chain. This entry comes from a study of control samples from healthy donors and cancer patients. TCRdb keeps only in-frame clones here, not all; method: immunoSEQ multiplex PCR. The sample includes about 85,000 clones, 85% to 90% seen only once; the top ten take 6% to 9.5%. The sequencing input was blood. The receptor comes from a woman in her sixties in good health.

CDR3 sequence: CASLPNGEYGYTF. The CDR3 DNA follows: TGTGCCAGCCTGCCCAACGGGGAGTATGGCTACACCTTC. V and J are TRBV12-3 or TRBV12-4 and TRBJ1-2; D is unclear. The CDR3 loop spans 13 amino acids. The V end was cut by 8 bases, the J end by 5 bases, with 15 bases between.